Shown below are 14 T cell receptor beta chains from a single sample sequenced in a study of post-analysis software for immune sequencing data. Whole-study findings and limits: Comparison of patients with controls showed five or six TRBV segments more frequent in patients, TRBV5-6, TRBV5-1 and TRBV20-1 among them.

Their recognized antigens are unknown. cDNA libraries of TCR beta carried unique molecular identifiers. TCRdb independently ran MiXCR on the PCR reads; one entry per CDR3 protein. The sample lists roughly 200,000 distinct CDR3 sequences; approximately 30% were seen once. Sequencing was done on a sample of blood. These receptors were collected from a girl aged 2-17 years with multiple sclerosis.

This clonotype occurred a few times. The V gene is TRBV6-5, the J gene TRBJ1-5; no clear D. The CDR3 has 15 amino acids. Between the trimmed V and J ends, which lost 6 bases and 0 bases, there was a span of 12 bases. Germline V gene data show CDR1 as MNHEY and CDR2 as SVGAGI. The CDR3 region is CASRLDAYSNQPQHF. DNA for the CDR3: TGTGCCAGCAGGCTTGACGCGTATAGCAATCAGCCCCAGCATTTT.

This clonotype was seen repeatedly, ten times or more. The chain uses TRBV29-1 and TRBJ2-7; 8 bases align to TRBD1. The V gene's germline CDR1 is SQVTM and CDR2 ANQGSEA. V lost 6 bases to trimming and J lost 5 bases; unmatched junction nucleotides: 12. The CDR3 is 14 residues long. The CDR3: CSVLGGTGADEQYF. The CDR3, as DNA: TGCAGCGTACTCGGAGGGACAGGTGCGGACGAGCAGTACTTC.

This clonotype was seen many times. The genes are TRBV20-1 and TRBJ2-7; no clear D. The CDR3 sequence is 11 residues long. Trimming stripped 0 bases from V and 9 bases from J, with 9 bases between. CDR1 DFQATT and CDR2 SNEGSKA come from the germline V gene (reference sequence). This CDR3 is CSARDLTSQYF. The CDR3 DNA follows: TGCAGTGCTAGAGATTTGACCTCGCAGTACTTC.

This clonotype was detected ten times or more. The chain has TRBV4-1 and TRBJ2-7; 7 bases map to TRBD1. The CDR3 runs 16 residues. The J segment lost 2 bases and the V segment lost 2 bases, leaving 9 bases of the junction unmatched. CDR1 and CDR2 from the germline V gene are MGHRA and YSYEKL. CDR3 sequence: CASSQREGGDTYEQYF. The CDR3 DNA follows: TGCGCCAGCAGCCAACGGGAAGGGGGCGACACCTACGAGCAGTACTTC.

The J gene is TRBJ1-1, the V gene TRBV12-5, with D tentatively TRBD1 (6 bases). This CDR3 region has 15 residues. CDR1 is LGHNT and CDR2 is FRNRAP in the germline V gene. Trimming removed 5 bases at V and 0 bases at J, with 13 bases between. DNA of the CDR3: TGTGCTAGTGGTCTCGACAGGCTCATGAACACTGAAGCTTTCTTT. Translating it yields CASGLDRLMNTEAFF.

Details on this clonotype: A read error is possible here, since a much larger clone lies one base away. The chain uses TRBV4-1 and TRBJ2-1; 8 positions match TRBD1. The DNA end is more similar to TRBJ2-7, so the J call may be wrong. This CDR3 has 15 residues. CDR1 and CDR2 from the germline V gene are MGHRA and YSYEKL. Written as DNA, the CDR3 is TGCGCCAGCAGCCAAGAGCGGACAGGGAGGAATGAGCAGTACTTC. Translation: CASSQERTGRNEQYF.

This clonotype was counted a few times. This rearrangement joins TRBV6-5 to TRBJ2-4; D gene uncertain. The CDR3 covers 15 residues. CDR1 is MNHEY, CDR2 SVGAGI, per germline. V lost 2 bases to trimming and J lost 6 bases, with 14 bases between them. As DNA, the CDR3 is TGTGCCAGCAGTTACGATGGCGGAACTCGAAACATTCAGTACTTC. It codes for CASSYDGGTRNIQYF.

The chain joins TRBV5-1 to TRBJ2-7, with TRBD1 identical over 8 bases. V gave up 4 bases and J gave up 5 bases; unmatched junction bases: 8. Per germline, CDR1 SGHRS and CDR2 YFSETQ. The CDR3 length is 14 residues. The CDR3 region has the DNA TGCGCCAGCAGCCTAGGACAGGGCCATAACGAGCAGTACTTC. As protein: CASSLGQGHNEQYF. The variable domain in full, with the rest retrieved from reference TRBV5-1 and TRBJ2-7, is KAGVTQTPRYLIKTRGQQVTLSCSPISGHRSVSWYQQTPGQGLQFLFEYFSETQRNKGNFPGRFSGRQFSNSRSEMNVSTLELGDSALYLCASSLGQGHNEQYFGPGTRLTVT.

This clonotype was counted between two and nine times. The chain uses TRBV20-1 and TRBJ1-1; 10 bases fit TRBD1. The CDR3 covers 14 residues. Germline V gene data show CDR1 as DFQATT and CDR2 as SNEGSKA (reference sequence). V lost 3 bases and J lost 4; bases outside the gene matches: 5. CDR3 residues: CSARADRGLTEAFF. CDR3 nucleotides: TGCAGTGCTAGGGCCGACAGGGGGCTCACTGAAGCTTTCTTT.

This clonotype appeared a few times. V and J are TRBV14 and TRBJ2-1, with a tentative D call TRBD1 (6 bases). The CDR3 consists of 16 residues. Germline V gives CDR1 SGHDN, CDR2 FVKESK. Trimming pared 0 bases from V and 3 bases from J, leaving 12 bases between. CDR3 coding DNA: TGTGCCAGCAGCCAAGATGGGGGCAGCTTCTACAATGAGCAGTTCTTC. As protein: CASSQDGGSFYNEQFF.

With regard to this clonotype: Sequence at one end of the junction differs from germline and may be a read error. CDR3 loop: CTSSQDPGGTSGANVLTF. In DNA form, the CDR3 reads TGCACCAGCAGCCAAGATCCGGGCGGGACCTCTGGGGCCAACGTCCTGACTTTC. The chain uses TRBV4-1 and TRBJ2-6; D might be TRBD2 (6 bases). This CDR3 contains 18 residues. Germline CDR1 reads MGHRA; CDR2 reads YSYEKL.

In its sample, this clonotype was seen many times. In DNA, the CDR3 is TGCGCCAGCAGCCCGCCCGGGGTTAGCAATCAGCCCCAGCATTTT. Protein sequence: CASSPPGVSNQPQHF. The chain is built from TRBV4-1 and TRBJ1-5; no clear D. Germline V gives CDR1 MGHRA, CDR2 YSYEKL. Trimming took off 4 bases at V and 0 bases at J, with 10 bases between the two ends. This CDR3 contains 15 residues.

The chain uses TRBV2 and TRBJ1-1; D uncertain. This CDR3 region has 14 residues. Looked up from germline, CDR1 is SNHLY and CDR2 is FYNNEI. V lost 6 bases and J 0 bases, leaving 11 bases between the germline ends. The CDR3 reads CASRNQVLNTEAFF. The CDR3 coding sequence is TGTGCCAGCAGAAACCAGGTCCTGAACACTGAAGCTTTCTTT.

A remark on this clonotype: The junction shows a germline mismatch at one end, possibly a read error. V and J are TRBV20-1 and TRBJ2-5; D is possibly TRBD1 or TRBD2 (6 bases each). This CDR3 is built from 14 residues. Looked up from germline, CDR1 is DFQATT and CDR2 is SNEGSKA (reference sequence). CDR3 in amino acids: CGARVNGGPGTQYF. Here the CDR3 DNA reads TGCGGTGCTAGAGTGAACGGGGGCCCAGGGACCCAGTACTTC.